Here is one T cell receptor (beta chain) with its context. Antigen specificity is unknown. Trimming left V 5 bases short and J 9 bases short, with 17 bases between. This CDR3 is built from 14 residues. In germline, CDR1 is SGHAT, CDR2 FQNNGV. Data came from immunoSEQ multiplex PCR; TCRdb stores just in-frame clones and leaves some out. The data hold about 30,000 clones, with around nine tenths observed a single time. The sample is drawn from a study of graft-versus-host responses after intestinal transplantation. The overall study: Each recipient received anti-thymocyte globulin induction, then tacrolimus and steroids for approximately 3 years. Findings of the study overall: In recipient marrow, GvH clones were found, and some appeared first in ileum or blood. Peak circulating GvH clone levels tracked with early post-transplant HvG declines.

This clonotype was obtained from a human patient who received an intestinal transplant, so some T cells may come from the graft donor. The sequencing here drew on PBMCs, taken nearly 470 days after intestinal transplantation. The chain recombines TRBV11-2 with TRBJ2-1; D remains ambiguous. CDR3 coding DNA: TGTGCCAGCAGCCTGTTCACTTCCCTCCTTGAGCAGTTCTTC. It translates to CASSLFTSLLEQFF.